The rows below give T cell receptor beta chains drawn from one sample of a study of blood T cells in healthy people across ages. Using its own MiXCR run on the 5' RACE reads, TCRdb lists one record per CDR3 protein. The repertoire holds around 1.7 million distinct CDR3 sequences, with about 30% as singletons. The sequenced material came from blood. These receptors were obtained from a woman in her twenties or thirties in good health. Each CDR3 is given with its conserved first and last residue. A D gene is named only where the DNA matches it firmly. Clone size is not always given. Where it is, it says once, few, many or a class for expanded clones.

V: TRBV13; D: TRBD1; J: TRBJ2-7; size: many; DNA: TGTGCCAGCAGCTCAGGGGGCGCAGGTTCCTACGAGCAGTACTTC; CDR3: CASSSGGAGSYEQYF
V: TRBV27; D: .; J: TRBJ2-7; size: .; DNA: TGTGCCAGCAGTTTGGGAGGGGGATTCTTCGACGAGCAGTACTTC; CDR3: CASSLGGGFFDEQYF
V: TRBV4-2; D: TRBD1; J: TRBJ1-2; size: .; DNA: TGTGCCAGCAGCCACTGGAACAAACCAGGGGGCAAAGGGGGCTACACCTTC; CDR3: CASSHWNKPGGKGGYTF
V: TRBV10-3; D: TRBD2; J: TRBJ2-2; size: .; DNA: TGTGCCATCAGCCCTAGCGGGACCGGGGAGCTGTTTTTT; CDR3: CAISPSGTGELFF
V: TRBV28; D: .; J: TRBJ2-3; size: many; DNA: TGTGCCAGCAGTTTTAGACCCCGGGAAGATACGCAGTATTTT; CDR3: CASSFRPREDTQYF
V: TRBV7-9; D: TRBD2; J: TRBJ2-1; size: .; DNA: TGTGCCAGCAGTCAACCGGGACTAGCGGACCGGTTCTTC; CDR3: CASSQPGLADRFF
V: TRBV28; D: .; J: TRBJ1-2; size: .; DNA: TGTGCCAGCAGTTTAATGGCGGACAGAGGCTATGGCTACACCTTC; CDR3: CASSLMADRGYGYTF
V: TRBV6-6; D: .; J: TRBJ1-2; size: .; DNA: TGTGCCAGCACGCCGATCGGGAGCCTTGGCGGCTACACCTTC; CDR3: CASTPIGSLGGYTF
V: TRBV28; D: TRBD2; J: TRBJ2-7; size: few; DNA: TGTGCCAGCGGTTCAGGTAGCGGGGGGGCCGGGTCCTACGAGCAGTACTTC; CDR3: CASGSGSGGAGSYEQYF
V: TRBV5-1; D: .; J: TRBJ2-7; size: .; DNA: TGCGCCAGCAGCTCGGGGCCAGCGGGCTCCTCCTACGAGCAGTACTTC; CDR3: CASSSGPAGSSYEQYF
V: TRBV2; D: TRBD2; J: TRBJ2-1; size: .; DNA: TGTGCCAGCACGGGGACTAGCGGGAGGCCAAATGAGCAGTTCTTC; CDR3: CASTGTSGRPNEQFF
V: TRBV20-1; D: TRBD1; J: TRBJ1-4; size: .; DNA: TGCAGTGCTAGAGCTCATTTACAGGGGGCAACTAATGAAAAACTGTTTTTT; CDR3: CSARAHLQGATNEKLFF
V: TRBV3-1; D: .; J: TRBJ2-1; size: .; DNA: TGTGCCAGCAGCCAAGATCCCGAAGAGACCCAGTTCTTC; CDR3: CASSQDPEETQFF
V: TRBV5-1; D: .; J: TRBJ2-7; size: many; DNA: TGCGCCAGCAGCGACCAGAGACAGGGAGGGTACGAGCAGTACTTC; CDR3: CASSDQRQGGYEQYF
V: TRBV10-1; D: TRBD1; J: TRBJ1-5; size: .; DNA: TGCGCCAGCAGACCTGGACAGGGGGTCCAGCCCCAGCATTTT; CDR3: CASRPGQGVQPQHF
V: TRBV6-5; D: .; J: TRBJ1-2; size: many; DNA: TGTGCCAGCAGTTACAGTACCCATAGGGACCCCAGGGGCTACACCTTC; CDR3: CASSYSTHRDPRGYTF
V: TRBV9; D: .; J: TRBJ2-3; size: few; DNA: TGTGCCAGCAGCGCCGATCAGAGCACAGATACGCAGTATTTT; CDR3: CASSADQSTDTQYF
V: TRBV5-1; D: .; J: TRBJ2-7; size: .; DNA: TGCGCCAGCAGTGGGCCCTCGGGTTACGAGCAGTACTTC; CDR3: CASSGPSGYEQYF
V: TRBV29-1; D: .; J: TRBJ1-2; size: many; DNA: TGCAGCGCCCAGGGTAACTATGGCTACACCTTC; CDR3: CSAQGNYGYTF
V: TRBV11-2; D: .; J: TRBJ1-4; size: .; DNA: TGTGCCAGCAGCTCCTCGGCGGGGATTAATGAAAAACTGTTTTTT; CDR3: CASSSSAGINEKLFF
V: TRBV15; D: .; J: TRBJ1-4; size: few; DNA: TGTGCCACCAGCAGAGAAAATATTTGGGATGAAAAACTGTTTTTT; CDR3: CATSRENIWDEKLFF
V: TRBV7-9; D: TRBD2; J: TRBJ2-1; size: .; DNA: TGTGCCAGCAGCCCGAAGGGGGGACTAGCGGGCCTCTCCTACAATGAGCAGTTCTTC; CDR3: CASSPKGGLAGLSYNEQFF
V: TRBV18; D: .; J: TRBJ1-2; size: few; DNA: TGTGCCAGCTCACCGTCGACAGGCCCCCTCGTTATGGGCTACACCTTC; CDR3: CASSPSTGPLVMGYTF
V: TRBV10-3; D: .; J: TRBJ2-1; size: .; DNA: TGTGCCATCAGTGATCCGGGGGACTCCTACAATGAGCAGTTCTTC; CDR3: CAISDPGDSYNEQFF
V: TRBV4-1; D: .; J: TRBJ2-1; size: many; DNA: TGCGCCAGCAGCCAAGATCCACAGTACAATGAGCAGTTCTTC; CDR3: CASSQDPQYNEQFF
V: TRBV12-3/TRBV12-4; D: TRBD1; J: TRBJ1-4; size: .; DNA: TGTGCCAGCAGACGACAGGGGGAAAATGAAAAACTGTTTTTT; CDR3: CASRRQGENEKLFF
V: TRBV18; D: TRBD1; J: TRBJ2-7; size: .; DNA: TGTGCCAGCTCATCCCCTCCTTACAGGGGCGGATCCTACGAGCAGTACTTC; CDR3: CASSSPPYRGGSYEQYF
V: TRBV5-6; D: .; J: TRBJ1-6; size: few; DNA: TGTGCCAGCACGCCGGGACTGTCCAATTCACCCCTCCACTTT; CDR3: CASTPGLSNSPLHF
V: TRBV7-6; D: .; J: TRBJ1-5; size: few; DNA: TGTGCCAGCAGCCCAAAACCAAGGGCAGGGGTCCGACAGCCCCAGCATTTT; CDR3: CASSPKPRAGVRQPQHF
V: TRBV7-6; D: TRBD1; J: TRBJ2-2; size: few; DNA: TGTGCCAGCAGCTGGCAGGGGGCTGTGGAGCTGTTTTTT; CDR3: CASSWQGAVELFF
V: TRBV7-2; D: .; J: TRBJ2-7; size: many; DNA: TGTGCCAGCAGCCCGATCCCGGAATCCTACGAGCAGTACTTC; CDR3: CASSPIPESYEQYF
V: TRBV20-1; D: TRBD1; J: TRBJ1-2; size: many; DNA: TGCAGTGCCGTATCGACAGGGAATGATGGCTACACCTTC; CDR3: CSAVSTGNDGYTF
V: TRBV20-1; D: .; J: TRBJ2-3; size: .; DNA: TGCAGTGCTGCGGACTTGTTTGGGGCCCTTTATACGCAGTATTTT; CDR3: CSAADLFGALYTQYF
V: TRBV20-1; D: .; J: TRBJ2-1; size: .; DNA: TGCAGTGCTAGAGATAGGGACCCTCGGAATGGGCAGTTCTTC; CDR3: CSARDRDPRNGQFF
V: TRBV29-1; D: .; J: TRBJ2-5; size: .; DNA: TGCGACGTTGGGGCAGGTTTTCAAGAGACCCAGTACTTC; CDR3: CDVGAGFQETQYF
V: TRBV19; D: .; J: TRBJ2-3; size: .; DNA: TGTGCCAGTAGTATTCAAATCTCGACCTCCACAGATACGCAGTATTTT; CDR3: CASSIQISTSTDTQYF
V: TRBV5-5; D: .; J: TRBJ2-2; size: .; DNA: TGTGCCAGCAGTTTCTCAACAGGGCTCACCGGGGAGCTGTTTTTT; CDR3: CASSFSTGLTGELFF
V: TRBV29-1; D: .; J: TRBJ2-1; size: many; DNA: TGCAGCGTTGAAGACTGGAGGGCGAATGAGCAGTTCTTC; CDR3: CSVEDWRANEQFF
V: TRBV29-1; D: .; J: TRBJ2-3; size: few; DNA: TGCAGCGTTGTGGGGGCGGCGGGAGAGGTAGATACGCAGTATTTT; CDR3: CSVVGAAGEVDTQYF
V: TRBV20-1; D: .; J: TRBJ2-1; size: .; DNA: TGCAGTGCTATCGAGGGGGGTTCGGAGACCCAGTTCTTC; CDR3: CSAIEGGSETQFF
V: TRBV28; D: .; J: TRBJ2-5; size: .; DNA: TGTGCCAGCAGTTTCAGAGGCCTGTATGAAGGGACCCAGTACTTC; CDR3: CASSFRGLYEGTQYF
V: TRBV28; D: .; J: TRBJ2-7; size: many; DNA: TGTGCCAGCAGTTTAGCCTCCGGTCTCTACGAGCAGTACTTC; CDR3: CASSLASGLYEQYF
V: TRBV5-1; D: .; J: TRBJ1-2; size: few; DNA: TGCGCCAGCAGCTTCGGACTGGCTCGGGATGGCTACACCTTC; CDR3: CASSFGLARDGYTF
V: TRBV6-2/TRBV6-3; D: TRBD2; J: TRBJ2-2; size: .; DNA: TGTGCCAGCAGTTACGTAGCGGGGGCCACCGGGGAGCTGTTTTTT; CDR3: CASSYVAGATGELFF
V: TRBV12-5; D: TRBD1; J: TRBJ2-5; size: .; DNA: TGTGCTAGTGGTTTCACAGGGGGCCAAGAGACCCAGTACTTC; CDR3: CASGFTGGQETQYF
V: TRBV4-3; D: TRBD1; J: TRBJ2-4; size: .; DNA: TGCGCCAGCAGCCTACTCTCCGGGACAGGGGGGTGGTTGGGAGCCAAAAACATTCAGTACTTC; CDR3: CASSLLSGTGGWLGAKNIQYF
V: TRBV9; D: .; J: TRBJ2-6; size: few; DNA: TGTGCCACATCCTTGGGATCTGGGGCCAACGTCCGGACTTTC; CDR3: CATSLGSGANVRTF
V: TRBV6-2/TRBV6-3; D: .; J: TRBJ2-4; size: .; DNA: TGTGCCAGCATCCCCGCGGGTCGGGCCAAAAACATTCAGTACTTC; CDR3: CASIPAGRAKNIQYF
V: TRBV20-1; D: TRBD2; J: TRBJ2-3; size: few; DNA: TGCAGTGCTAGTCGCCGGGAGGGCCCAGCGCAGTATTTT; CDR3: CSASRREGPAQYF
V: TRBV29-1; D: .; J: TRBJ1-4; size: many; DNA: TGCAGCGTTGCCGCTACAACTAATGAAAAACTGTTTTTT; CDR3: CSVAATTNEKLFF
V: TRBV4-1; D: TRBD1; J: TRBJ2-7; size: .; DNA: TGCGCCAGCAGCCAAGATACAGGGGCCTCCTACGAGCAGTACTTC; CDR3: CASSQDTGASYEQYF
V: TRBV29-1; D: TRBD1; J: TRBJ2-6; size: .; DNA: TGCAGCGTTGAGTCGGGACAGACCTCTGGGGCCAACGTCCTGACTTTC; CDR3: CSVESGQTSGANVLTF
V: TRBV6-1; D: TRBD1; J: TRBJ2-3; size: few; DNA: TGTGCCAGCAGTCCCCTCCGACGGACAGGGGAAGATACGCAGTATTTT; CDR3: CASSPLRRTGEDTQYF
V: TRBV12-3/TRBV12-4; D: TRBD1; J: TRBJ2-5; size: .; DNA: TGTGCCGGCAGCCGACAGGGGGCCCGAGAGACCCAGTACTTC; CDR3: CAGSRQGARETQYF
V: TRBV12-3/TRBV12-4; D: .; J: TRBJ2-7; size: .; DNA: TGTGCCAGCAGTGACACAGGGAACTACGAGCAGTACTTC; CDR3: CASSDTGNYEQYF
V: TRBV6-5; D: .; J: TRBJ2-5; size: many; DNA: TGTGCCAGCAGTTACTCGGCTGCCGAGACCCAGTACTTC; CDR3: CASSYSAAETQYF
V: TRBV4-2; D: TRBD2; J: TRBJ2-1; size: few; DNA: TGTGCCACCTCCGAGCGGGGTGAGCAGTTCTTC; CDR3: CATSERGEQFF
V: TRBV27; D: .; J: TRBJ2-6; size: .; DNA: TGTGCCAGCAGTTTTGGTAGCGCAGCTGGGGCCAACGTCCTGACTTTC; CDR3: CASSFGSAAGANVLTF
V: TRBV5-1; D: TRBD1; J: TRBJ2-7; size: many; DNA: TGCGCCAGCAGCTTACGGACAGGGGGCTTGTACGAGCAGTACTTC; CDR3: CASSLRTGGLYEQYF
V: TRBV10-3; D: .; J: TRBJ2-7; size: many; DNA: TGTGCCATCAGTGAGACTAGTAGTCACGAGCAGTACTTC; CDR3: CAISETSSHEQYF